This is a list of T cell receptor beta chains from one sample in a study of technical replicates of blood from a few donors. TCRdb keeps only in-frame clones here, not all; method: immunoSEQ multiplex PCR. There are tens of thousands of clones in the sample; around 94% occur only once, and about 0.26% lies in the top ten. The material sequenced was T cells isolated from PBMCs. Receptors were obtained from a human donor in good health. CDR3s include the opening cysteine and the closing phenylalanine or tryptophan. The D gene is left open where the match is weak. Only some rows state a clone size, as once, few, many or a class for expanded clones.

size	V	D	J	CDR3	DNA
.	TRBV19	TRBD1	TRBJ1-2	CASSRDRGPGDYGYTF	TGTGCCAGTAGTAGGGACAGGGGTCCCGGGGACTATGGCTACACCTTC
.	TRBV15	TRBD2	TRBJ2-1	CATSRGSGDYNEQFF	TGTGCCACCAGCAGGGGTAGCGGGGATTACAATGAGCAGTTCTTC
.	TRBV6-5	.	TRBJ1-2	CASSQGAYGYTF	TGTGCCAGCAGTCAAGGGGCCTATGGCTACACCTTC
.	TRBV4-1	.	TRBJ2-7	CASSQGDIYEQYF	TGCGCCAGCAGCCAAGGGGACATCTACGAGCAGTACTTC
.	TRBV7-9	TRBD1	TRBJ2-1	CASSSGTGAYNEQFF	TGTGCCAGCAGCTCCGGGACAGGGGCCTACAATGAGCAGTTCTTC
.	TRBV27	TRBD2	TRBJ2-5	CASSLSPSGRETQYF	TGTGCCAGCAGTTTATCGCCTAGCGGGAGAGAGACCCAGTACTTC
few	TRBV4-1	.	TRBJ1-3	CASSQGALLTSGNTIYF	TGCGCCAGCAGCCAGGGGGCCCTGCTAACTTCTGGAAACACCATATATTTT
few	TRBV5-1	TRBD1	TRBJ1-2	CASSIQGDGYTF	TGCGCCAGCAGCATACAGGGGGATGGCTACACCTTC
.	TRBV10-3	.	TRBJ2-2	CAATANRADLGELFF	TGTGCCGCCACGGCGAACAGGGCCGATCTCGGGGAGCTGTTTTTT
.	TRBV27	.	TRBJ2-7	CASSWRQGFTYEQYF	TGTGCCAGCAGTTGGCGGCAGGGCTTTACCTACGAGCAGTACTTC
.	TRBV5-1	.	TRBJ1-2	CASSLGHNYGYTF	TGCGCCAGCAGCTTGGGACATAACTATGGCTACACCTTC
once	TRBV5-1	.	TRBJ1-1	CASSLGVGGRVNTEAFF	TGCGCCAGCAGCTTGGGCGTGGGGGGAAGGGTGAACACTGAAGCTTTCTTT
.	TRBV2	.	TRBJ1-6	CASSFSRGPLHF	TGTGCCAGCAGTTTCAGTCGCGGGCCCCTCCACTTT
.	TRBV5-1	TRBD1	TRBJ1-3	CASATGGGGNTIYF	TGCGCCAGCGCAACAGGGGGCGGTGGAAACACCATATATTTT
.	TRBV7-3	TRBD1	TRBJ2-2	CASSLTSGQGGTGELFF	TGTGCCAGCAGCTTAACGTCGGGACAGGGAGGCACCGGGGAGCTGTTTTTT
.	TRBV6-5	TRBD2	TRBJ2-3	CASSYSGRGGDTQYF	TGTGCCAGCAGTTACTCAGGCCGGGGGGGGGATACGCAGTATTTT
.	TRBV7-9	TRBD2	TRBJ2-7	CASSLEITSDEQYF	TGTGCCAGCAGCTTAGAGATAACTAGCGACGAGCAGTACTTC
once	TRBV18	TRBD1	TRBJ1-3	CASRTGEGNTIYF	TGTGCCAGCCGGACAGGGGAGGGAAACACCATATATTTT
.	TRBV15	.	TRBJ2-7	CATSRDFSGGSSYF	TGTGCCACCAGCAGAGATTTTTCTGGGGGCTCCTCGTACTTC
few	TRBV2	.	TRBJ1-1	CASSDRRGTEAFF	TGTGCCAGCAGTGACAGGAGGGGCACTGAAGCTTTCTTT